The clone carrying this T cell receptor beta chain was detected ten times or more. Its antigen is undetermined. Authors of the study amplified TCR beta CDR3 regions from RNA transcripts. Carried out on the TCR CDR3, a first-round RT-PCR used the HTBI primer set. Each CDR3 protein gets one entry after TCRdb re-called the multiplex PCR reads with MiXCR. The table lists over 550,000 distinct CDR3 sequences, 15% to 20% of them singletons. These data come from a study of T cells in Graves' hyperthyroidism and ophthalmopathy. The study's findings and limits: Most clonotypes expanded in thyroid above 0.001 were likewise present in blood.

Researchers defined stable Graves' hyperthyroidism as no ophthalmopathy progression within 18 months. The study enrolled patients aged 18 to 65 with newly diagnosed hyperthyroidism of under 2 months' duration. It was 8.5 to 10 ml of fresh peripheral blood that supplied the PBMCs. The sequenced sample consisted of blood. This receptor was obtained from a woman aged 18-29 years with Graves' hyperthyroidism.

CDR3 region: CASSLTGGPYGYTF. CDR3 coding DNA: TGTGCCAGCAGCTTAACAGGGGGACCCTATGGCTACACCTTC. The chain employs TRBV7-8 and TRBJ1-2; TRBD1 matches 8 bases. The germline gives CDR1 SGHVS, CDR2 FQNEAQ. CDR3 length: 14 residues. V dropped 2 bases and J dropped 4; count of bases not matched to a gene: 3.